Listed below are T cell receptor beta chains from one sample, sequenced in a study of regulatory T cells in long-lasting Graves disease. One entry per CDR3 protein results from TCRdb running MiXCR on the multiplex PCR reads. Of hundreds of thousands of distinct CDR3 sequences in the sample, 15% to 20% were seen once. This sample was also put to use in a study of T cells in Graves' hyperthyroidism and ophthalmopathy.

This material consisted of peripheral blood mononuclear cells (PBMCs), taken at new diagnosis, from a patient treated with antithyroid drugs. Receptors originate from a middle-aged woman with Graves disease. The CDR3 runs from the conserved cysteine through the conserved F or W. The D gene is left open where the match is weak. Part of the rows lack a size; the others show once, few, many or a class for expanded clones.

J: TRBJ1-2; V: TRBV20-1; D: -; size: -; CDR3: CSAAGEQGYGYTF; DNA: TGCAGTGCTGCAGGGGAGCAGGGCTATGGCTACACCTTC
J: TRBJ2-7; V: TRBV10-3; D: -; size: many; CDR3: CAISESLYEQYF; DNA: TGTGCCATCAGTGAGTCCCTCTACGAGCAGTACTTC
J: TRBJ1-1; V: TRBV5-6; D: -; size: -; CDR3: CASSLFTVTTEAFF; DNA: TGTGCCAGCAGCTTGTTTACAGTGACCACTGAAGCTTTCTTT
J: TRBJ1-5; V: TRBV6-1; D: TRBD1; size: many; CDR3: CASSRTGTGYQPQHF; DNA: TGTGCCAGCAGCCGGACAGGAACGGGATATCAGCCCCAGCATTTT
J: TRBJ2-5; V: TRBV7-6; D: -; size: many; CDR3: CASSSFSAYQETQYF; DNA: TGTGCCAGCAGCTCCTTTAGCGCGTACCAAGAGACCCAGTACTTC
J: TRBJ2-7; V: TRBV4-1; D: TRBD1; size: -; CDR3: CASSQGSPDRGSYEQYF; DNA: TGCGCCAGCAGCCAAGGTTCCCCGGACAGGGGATCCTACGAGCAGTACTTC
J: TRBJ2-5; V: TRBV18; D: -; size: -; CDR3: CASSRSWTDQETQYF; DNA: TGTGCCAGCTCACGTTCCTGGACAGATCAAGAGACCCAGTACTTC
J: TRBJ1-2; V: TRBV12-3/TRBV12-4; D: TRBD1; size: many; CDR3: CASSITGGGGYTF; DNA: TGTGCCAGCAGCATTACAGGGGGCGGAGGCTACACCTTC
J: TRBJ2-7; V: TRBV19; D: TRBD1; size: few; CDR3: CAVQGALVEEQYF; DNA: TGTGCCGTACAGGGGGCCTTGGTCGAGGAGCAGTACTTC
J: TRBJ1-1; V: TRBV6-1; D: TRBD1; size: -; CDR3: CASSPTGGTNTETFF; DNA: TGTGCCAGCAGTCCTACAGGGGGCACTAACACTGAAACTTTCTTT
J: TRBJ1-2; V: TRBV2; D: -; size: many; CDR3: CASSEARGMRGYTF; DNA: TGTGCCAGCAGTGAAGCCAGGGGAATGCGGGGCTACACCTTC
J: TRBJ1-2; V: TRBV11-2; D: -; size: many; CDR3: CASSLEQVPSYGYTF; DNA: TGTGCCAGCAGCTTAGAGCAGGTTCCTTCCTATGGCTACACCTTC
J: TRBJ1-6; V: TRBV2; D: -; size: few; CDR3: CASSVRGMGGGAVNWSPLHF; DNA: TGTGCCAGCAGTGTTCGGGGGATGGGGGGGGGCGCGGTGAATTGGTCACCCCTCCACTTT
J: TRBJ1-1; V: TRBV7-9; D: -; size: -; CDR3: CASSLVKGLNTEAFF; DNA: TGTGCCAGCAGCTTAGTAAAAGGGTTAAACACTGAAGCTTTCTTT
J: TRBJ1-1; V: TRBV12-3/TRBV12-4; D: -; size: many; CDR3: CASSGKRGTEAFF; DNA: TGTGCCAGCAGTGGGAAGCGGGGCACTGAAGCTTTCTTT
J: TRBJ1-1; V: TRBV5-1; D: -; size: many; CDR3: CASSSGLEGTEAFF; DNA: TGCGCCAGCAGCTCTGGACTCGAAGGCACTGAAGCTTTCTTT
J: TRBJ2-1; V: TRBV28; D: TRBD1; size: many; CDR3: CASSTGDRGWHEQFF; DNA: TGTGCCAGCAGCACAGGGGACAGGGGATGGCATGAGCAGTTCTTC